The rows below give T cell receptor beta chains drawn from one sample of a study of blood T cell repertoires in COVID-19. Measured with immunoSEQ multiplex PCR; TCRdb has only the in-frame clones, and not every one. Among some 45,000 clones, about 90% were seen once, and the ten largest hold 13% to 15%. Sample: peripheral blood. The receptors were gathered from a human donor in a cohort sampled during active COVID-19. CDR3s include the opening cysteine and the closing phenylalanine or tryptophan. D genes are given only for firm matches. Not all rows give a size; the values are once, few, many and, for expanded clones, a class.

j_call,v_call,clone_size,d_call,cdr3_aa,cdr3_nt
TRBJ2-3,TRBV10-3,-,-,CAIRKRTSTDTQYF,TGTGCCATCAGGAAGCGCACTAGCACAGATACGCAGTATTTT
TRBJ1-6,TRBV4-3,-,-,CASSQDRGSGSPLHF,TGCGCCAGCAGCCAAGACAGGGGAAGCGGTTCACCCCTCCACTTT
TRBJ1-6,TRBV11-2,-,TRBD1,CASSPGQGDNSPLHF,TGTGCCAGCAGCCCCGGACAGGGCGATAATTCACCCCTCCACTTT
TRBJ2-3,TRBV29-1,-,-,CSVEESGADTQYF,TGCAGCGTTGAAGAATCAGGGGCAGATACGCAGTATTTT
TRBJ2-7,TRBV6-2/TRBV6-3,-,-,CASSYVGGGRYEQYF,TGTGCCAGCAGTTACGTGGGGGGAGGCCGGTACGAGCAGTACTTC
TRBJ2-7,TRBV7-9,-,-,CASSIQISYEQYF,TGTGCCAGCAGCATACAAATCTCCTACGAGCAGTACTTC
TRBJ1-5,TRBV25-1,-,TRBD1,CASSESQGVPGAYQPQHF,TGTGCCAGCAGTGAATCCCAGGGGGTCCCGGGGGCCTATCAGCCCCAGCATTTT
TRBJ1-2,TRBV7-2,once,-,CASSFFPGTLARDYGYTF,TGTGCCAGCAGCTTCTTCCCCGGGACATTGGCTCGTGACTATGGCTACACCTTC
TRBJ2-1,TRBV9,-,TRBD2,CASSLSGTGGNEQFF,TGTGCCAGCAGTCTTTCGGGGACGGGGGGGAATGAGCAGTTCTTC
TRBJ1-1,TRBV7-9,-,-,CASTITKNTEAFF,TGTGCCAGCACCATTACAAAGAACACTGAAGCTTTCTTT
TRBJ1-4,TRBV10-1,-,TRBD1,CASSPGTGEKLFF,TGCGCCAGCAGTCCCGGGACAGGGGAAAAACTGTTTTTT
TRBJ1-5,TRBV10-3,-,-,CAISESQNQPQHF,TGTGCCATCAGTGAGTCTCAGAATCAGCCCCAGCATTTT
TRBJ2-3,TRBV11-2,-,-,CASSSPTGSTDTQYF,TGTGCCAGCAGCTCTCCGACGGGGAGCACAGATACGCAGTATTTT
TRBJ1-5,TRBV6-5,-,TRBD1,CASSPQGFNQPQHF,TGTGCCAGCAGCCCACAGGGGTTCAATCAGCCCCAGCATTTT
TRBJ2-7,TRBV27,few,-,CASSFSGTREQYF,TGTGCCAGCAGTTTTTCCGGTACGAGGGAGCAGTACTTC
TRBJ2-2,TRBV4-1,-,TRBD2,CASSQGAGGSTGELFF,TGCGCCAGCAGCCAAGGAGCGGGGGGGAGTACCGGGGAGCTGTTTTTT
TRBJ2-1,TRBV6-5,-,-,CASSYGGGAGNEQFF,TGTGCCAGCAGTTACGGAGGGGGCGCCGGGAATGAGCAGTTCTTC
TRBJ1-1,TRBV3-1/TRBV3-2,-,TRBD1,CASRPGQLNTEAFF,TGTGCCAGCAGACCGGGACAGTTGAACACTGAAGCTTTCTTT
TRBJ1-4,TRBV5-4,few,-,CASSLRSGELEKLFF,TGTGCCAGCAGCCTCCGTTCAGGGGAACTTGAAAAACTGTTTTTT
TRBJ2-5,TRBV6-5,-,TRBD2,CASGLAEQETQYF,TGTGCCAGCGGACTAGCGGAGCAAGAGACCCAGTACTTC
TRBJ2-5,TRBV11-3,-,-,CASSRGETQYF,TGTGCCAGCAGCCGCGGGGAGACCCAGTACTTC
TRBJ1-2,TRBV2,-,-,CASSDVELNYGYTF,TGTGCCAGCAGTGATGTAGAGCTGAACTATGGCTACACCTTC
TRBJ2-3,TRBV30,-,TRBD2,CASEVVAGAITDTQYF,TGTGCCTCCGAGGTAGTAGCGGGGGCCATCACAGATACGCAGTATTTT
TRBJ2-7,TRBV29-1,-,-,CSARGLTSSYEQYF,TGCAGCGCCCGAGGACTTACAAGCTCCTACGAGCAGTACTTC
TRBJ2-3,TRBV14,-,-,CASSQGQVEYF,TGTGCCAGCAGCCAAGGACAAGTGGAGTATTTT
TRBJ2-7,TRBV19,-,-,CASRSGATYEQYF,TGTGCCAGTAGGTCAGGTGCCACCTACGAGCAGTACTTC
TRBJ1-2,TRBV6-5,-,-,CASSLAPNYGYTF,TGTGCCAGCAGTTTAGCCCCGAACTATGGCTACACCTTC
TRBJ1-2,TRBV6-5,-,-,CASSYSGARDGYTF,TGTGCCAGCAGTTACTCAGGGGCCCGGGATGGCTACACCTTC